Sequencing of this TCR beta chain was carried out in a study of regulatory T cells in long-lasting Graves disease. Overall study results and limits: The sample size was small, and this may have reduced accuracy.

Time point defined: persistent/refractory GD, antithyroid drugs over 5 years with positive TRAb. Scientists built the TCR library using RNA that was extracted from PBMCs. Building of the TCR beta libraries involved iRepertoire HTBI primers and Arm-PCR of CDR3 regions. MiXCR, run by TCRdb on the multiplex PCR reads, gives a single entry per CDR3 protein. The sample holds approximately 440,000 distinct CDR3 sequences, 23% seen once. With respect to this clonotype: The antigen remains undetermined.

The length of the CDR3 is 16 residues. V shed 2 bases, J shed 4 bases, and the junction held 5 bases outside the gene matches. Germline V CDR1 and CDR2: MNHNS, SASEGT. This sequence was found in a female donor with Graves disease. The sample consisted of peripheral blood mononuclear cells (PBMCs), taken when the disease was refractory, from a patient treated with antithyroid drugs. The chain uses TRBV6-1 and TRBJ2-2, with 9 positions matching TRBD2. CDR3 loop: CASSESRLAATGELFF. CDR3 nucleotide sequence: TGTGCCAGCAGTGAAAGCCGACTAGCGGCCACCGGGGAGCTGTTTTTT.